Shown below are 16 T cell receptor beta chains from a single sample sequenced in a study of cytomegalovirus exposure and HLA in healthy donors. PCR employed 60 Vbeta and 13 Jbeta primers. Some clones are missing from TCRdb's copy, which holds only in-frame ones; the method was immunoSEQ multiplex PCR. In the table there are 95,000 to 100,000 clones, around 77% of which are singletons. The sample was PBMCs. The receptors were sampled from a man aged 40-50 years in good health and CMV-seronegative.

This chain joins TRBV19 and TRBJ1-5; possibly TRBD1 for D (5 bases). This CDR3 contains 17 residues. Trimming took 2 bases from V and 0 from J, leaving 14 bases between them. CDR1 is LNHDA, CDR2 SQIVND, per germline (reference sequence). The CDR3 region has the DNA TGTGCCAGTAGTATAAAATCGGCAGGGAATAGCAATCAGCCCCAGCATTTT. This sequence encodes CASSIKSAGNSNQPQHF.

Written as DNA, the CDR3 is TGTGCCAGCAGTGAGTCTAGCGGGAGGATGAATACGCAGTATTTT. Protein product: CASSESSGRMNTQYF. The chain couples TRBV2 to TRBJ2-3; TRBD2 aligns across 11 bases. Germline loops: CDR1 SNHLY, CDR2 FYNNEI. This CDR3 has 15 amino acids. Trimming removed 3 bases from V and 7 bases from J; junction bases left unmatched: 6.

This chain connects TRBV7-2 to TRBJ2-3; 9 nucleotides line up with TRBD2. The J segment lost 6 bases and the V segment lost 3 bases, leaving 10 bases of the junction unmatched. The germline CDR1 and CDR2 sequences are SGHTA and FQGNSA. The CDR3 extends over 16 amino acids. The CDR3 region has the DNA TGTGCCAGCAGCTTGTTTAGCGGGAGAGACTGGGATACGCAGTATTTT. It specifies CASSLFSGRDWDTQYF.

The rearrangement joins TRBV2 to TRBJ2-7; D unclear. This CDR3 is built from 12 residues. Germline CDR1 SNHLY, CDR2 FYNNEI. V gave up 10 bases and J gave up 2 bases, with 12 bases separating them. In nucleotides, the CDR3 is TGTGCCACCAAGGCGGAGCCCTACGAGCAGTACTTC. Translating it yields CATKAEPYEQYF.

The chain employs TRBV11-2 and TRBJ2-6; maybe TRBD1 (6 bases). CDR3 length: 16 amino acids. Germline V lookup: CDR1 SGHAT, CDR2 FQNNGV. V was trimmed by 4 bases and J by 4 bases, leaving 14 bases between them. This CDR3 is CASSSPGQSGANVLTF. The DNA of the CDR3 is TGTGCCAGCAGCTCTCCGGGACAATCGGGGGCCAACGTCCTGACTTTC. Full variable domain (outside the CDR3, taken from reference TRBV11-2 and TRBJ2-6): EAGVAQSPRYKIIEKRQSVAFWCNPISGHATLYWYQQILGQGPKLLIQFQNNGVVDDSQLPKDRFSAERLKGVDSTLKIQPAKLEDSAVYLCASSSPGQSGANVLTFGAGSRLTVL.

The genes are TRBV29-1 and TRBJ2-3; D gene unclear. Trimming shortened V by 6 bases and J by 1 base, and 17 bases separated the two germline ends. The CDR3 runs to 15 residues. CDR1 and CDR2 from the germline V gene are SQVTM and ANQGSEA. The CDR3 region has the DNA TGCAGCGTAACCGCAGGTCCCGTGGGCACAGATACGCAGTATTTT. It specifies CSVTAGPVGTDTQYF.

The J gene is TRBJ1-5, the V gene TRBV19; no clear D gene. The CDR3 is made up of 15 amino acids. V lost 2 bases, J lost 0 bases, and 8 bases lay in between. Germline CDR1 and CDR2: LNHDA and SQIVND (reference sequence). The CDR3 protein is CASSISRDSNQPQHF. DNA of the CDR3: TGTGCCAGTAGTATATCGAGAGATAGCAATCAGCCCCAGCATTTT.

The chain employs TRBV27 and TRBJ1-5, with unresolved D. The V end lost 5 bases, the J end lost 1 base, and 21 bases lay between the germline ends. The CDR3 sequence is 18 residues long. Per germline, CDR1 MNHEY and CDR2 SMNVEV (reference sequence). Written as DNA, the CDR3 is TGTGCCAGCAGTCTTTGGCCCGTAGGAGTAGAAAGCAATCAGCCCCAGCATTTT. It is translated as CASSLWPVGVESNQPQHF.

The chain uses TRBV7-9 and TRBJ2-7; D perhaps matches TRBD1 (5 bases). Trimming shortened V by 5 bases and J by 3 bases, and 14 bases separated the two germline ends. CDR3 length: 14 residues. Germline loops: CDR1 SEHNR, CDR2 FQNEAQ (reference sequence). The CDR3 sequence: CASSNDREVYEQYF. For the CDR3, the DNA is TGTGCCAGCAGCAATGACAGAGAAGTCTACGAGCAGTACTTC.

This chain uses TRBV5-6 with TRBJ1-6; the D gene is possibly TRBD1 (5 bases). V was shortened by 4 bases and J by 7 bases, with 15 bases between the two germline ends. Per the germline V gene, CDR1 is SGHDT and CDR2 is YYEEEE. The CDR3 runs 15 residues. The CDR3 loop is CASSPNTGGNSPLHF. CDR3 sequence (DNA): TGTGCCAGCAGCCCTAATACGGGGGGGAATTCACCCCTCCACTTT.

The chain uses TRBV5-1 and TRBJ2-3; 10 bases align to TRBD2. Trimming at V came to 0 bases and at J to 3 bases, leaving 4 bases not matched to a gene. Germline-derived CDR1 and CDR2 are SGHRS and YFSETQ. The CDR3 runs to 16 residues. In DNA form, the CDR3 reads TGCGCCAGCAGCTTGGCCACTAGCGGGAAGACAGATACGCAGTATTTT. This codes for CASSLATSGKTDTQYF. Looking up the rest from reference TRBV5-1 and TRBJ2-3 gives the full variable domain: KAGVTQTPRYLIKTRGQQVTLSCSPISGHRSVSWYQQTPGQGLQFLFEYFSETQRNKGNFPGRFSGRQFSNSRSEMNVSTLELGDSALYLCASSLATSGKTDTQYFGPGTRLTVL.

This clone was recorded a few times. This chain connects TRBV18 to TRBJ1-1, with 8 positions matching TRBD1. The V and J ends lost 4 bases and 6 bases, in that order; junction bases with no gene match: 7. This CDR3 contains 14 residues. Germline V lookup: CDR1 KGHSH, CDR2 LQKENI. In DNA, the CDR3 is TGTGCCAGCTCACTCACACAGGGGGAGGCTGAAGCTTTCTTT. Its protein product is CASSLTQGEAEAFF.

The chain joins TRBV28 to TRBJ2-5; weak D call: TRBD1 (6 bases). CDR3 length: 18 amino acids. CDR1 and CDR2 from the germline V gene are MDHEN and SYDVKM. V dropped 3 bases and J dropped 5 bases, with 25 bases sitting between them. The CDR3 loop is CASSLGAAGGHRGETQYF. CDR3 in DNA: TGTGCCAGCAGTTTGGGGGCCGCCGGCGGCCATCGAGGGGAGACCCAGTACTTC.

This sequence joins TRBV9 and TRBJ1-1; TRBD1 might be the D (5 bases). The CDR3 runs to 13 residues. Trimming stripped 6 bases from V and 1 base from J, with 10 bases between. CDR1 is SGDLS, CDR2 YYNGEE, per germline. This CDR3 is CASMGQPNTEAFF. The CDR3 DNA sequence: TGTGCCAGCATGGGGCAGCCGAACACTGAAGCTTTCTTT.

The V and J genes are TRBV29-1 and TRBJ1-2; no clear D. Trimming stripped 0 bases from V and 2 bases from J, with 7 bases between. The germline V gene has CDR1 SQVTM and CDR2 ANQGSEA. This CDR3 spans 13 amino acids. This chain's CDR3 is CSVEDLQNYGYTF. The CDR3 DNA reads TGCAGCGTTGAAGATCTACAGAACTATGGCTACACCTTC.

The genes are TRBV19 and TRBJ1-5; 10 bases agree with TRBD1. CDR3 length: 16 amino acids. The junction had 5 bases not matched to a gene; V was cut back by 4 bases and J by 2 bases. Germline CDR1 reads LNHDA; CDR2 reads SQIVND (reference sequence). This chain's CDR3 is CASSKKTGGRNQPQHF. The CDR3 nucleotides are TGTGCCAGTAGTAAAAAGACAGGGGGCCGCAATCAGCCCCAGCATTTT.